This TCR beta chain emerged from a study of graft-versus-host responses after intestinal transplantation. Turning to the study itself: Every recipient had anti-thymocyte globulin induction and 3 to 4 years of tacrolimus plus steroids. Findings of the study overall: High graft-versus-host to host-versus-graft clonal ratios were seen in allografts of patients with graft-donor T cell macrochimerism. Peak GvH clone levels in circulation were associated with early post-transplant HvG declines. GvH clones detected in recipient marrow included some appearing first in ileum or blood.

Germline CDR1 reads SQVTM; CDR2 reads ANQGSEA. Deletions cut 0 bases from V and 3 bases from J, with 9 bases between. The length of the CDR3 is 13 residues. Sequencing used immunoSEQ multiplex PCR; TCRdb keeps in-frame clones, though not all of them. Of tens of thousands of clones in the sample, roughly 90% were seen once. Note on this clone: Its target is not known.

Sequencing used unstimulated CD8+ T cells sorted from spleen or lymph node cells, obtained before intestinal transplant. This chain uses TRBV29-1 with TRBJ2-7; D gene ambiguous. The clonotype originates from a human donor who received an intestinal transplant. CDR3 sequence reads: CSVEDVADYEQYF. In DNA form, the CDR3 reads TGCAGCGTTGAAGATGTGGCTGACTACGAGCAGTACTTC.